This is a list of T cell receptor beta chains from one sample in a study of blood T cell repertoires in COVID-19. Generated by immunoSEQ multiplex PCR, the TCRdb table keeps only in-frame clones and is missing some. The table has around 150,000 clones, roughly 90% seen once. The specimen sequenced was peripheral blood. The receptors were sampled from a man in his sixties with acute or convalescent COVID-19. CDR3s include the opening cysteine and the closing phenylalanine or tryptophan. A D gene is named only where the DNA matches it firmly. Clone size is not always given. Where it is, it says once, few, many or a class for expanded clones.

TRBD1	TRBV12-5	TRBJ1-3	.	CASGLVLGQGSGNTIYF	TGTGCTAGTGGTTTGGTACTCGGACAGGGGAGTGGAAACACCATATATTTT
TRBD1	TRBV2	TRBJ1-3	.	CASRRTGLDGNTIYF	TGTGCCAGCAGAAGGACAGGGCTCGATGGAAACACCATATATTTT
.	TRBV18	TRBJ1-4	.	CASSPSRAGNEKLFF	TGTGCCAGCTCACCGTCCAGGGCCGGTAATGAAAAACTGTTTTTT
.	TRBV18	TRBJ1-3	.	CASSTGQFDGNTIYF	TGTGCCAGCTCAACAGGGCAATTTGATGGAAACACCATATATTTT
.	TRBV12-3/TRBV12-4	TRBJ1-4	.	CASSGEKLFF	TGTGCCAGCAGTGGCGAAAAACTGTTTTTT
TRBD2	TRBV5-4	TRBJ2-3	.	CASGKGRTSGPADTQYF	TGTGCCAGCGGCAAGGGACGGACTAGCGGTCCTGCAGATACGCAGTATTTT
.	TRBV2	TRBJ1-6	.	CASSEAGLSPLHF	TGTGCCAGCAGTGAAGCAGGACTTTCACCCCTCCACTTT
.	TRBV7-8	TRBJ2-1	.	CASSLGWSTRTYNEQFF	TGTGCCAGCAGCTTAGGTTGGAGTACACGAACCTACAATGAGCAGTTCTTC
TRBD1	TRBV3-1/TRBV3-2	TRBJ2-7	.	CASSPRQGPYEQYF	TGTGCCAGCAGCCCTCGACAGGGACCTTACGAGCAGTACTTC
TRBD1	TRBV7-9	TRBJ1-4	.	CASSWTGGVNEKLFF	TGTGCCAGCAGCTGGACAGGGGGTGTTAATGAAAAACTGTTTTTT
.	TRBV19	TRBJ1-6	.	CASSPQERNSPLHF	TGTGCCAGTAGTCCCCAGGAACGTAATTCACCCCTCCACTTT
TRBD1	TRBV5-1	TRBJ2-2	.	CASSLAHRGRANTGELFF	TGCGCCAGCAGCTTGGCCCACAGGGGACGAGCGAACACCGGGGAGCTGTTTTTT
.	TRBV4-3	TRBJ2-3	.	CASSLTRSTDTQYF	TGCGCCAGCAGCTTGACTAGAAGCACAGATACGCAGTATTTT
.	TRBV18	TRBJ2-7	.	CASSPWDSGEQYF	TGTGCCAGCTCACCATGGGACTCAGGGGAGCAGTACTTC
.	TRBV21-1	TRBJ1-5	.	CASSMRWDREGSGNQPQHF	TGTGCCAGCAGCATGAGATGGGACAGGGAAGGATCGGGCAATCAGCCCCAGCATTTT
.	TRBV11-2	TRBJ2-7	.	CASSLGGLRSEQYF	TGTGCCAGCAGCTTAGGGGGGCTCCGGAGTGAGCAGTACTTC
.	TRBV19	TRBJ2-7	.	CASSPQGGEQYF	TGTGCCAGTAGCCCACAGGGCGGCGAGCAGTACTTC
TRBD1	TRBV29-1	TRBJ1-1	few	CSVAGRTGATEAFF	TGCAGCGTGGCGGGCCGGACAGGGGCTACTGAAGCTTTCTTT
.	TRBV3-1/TRBV3-2	TRBJ2-5	.	CASSHPRGETQYF	TGTGCCAGCAGCCACCCAAGGGGGGAGACCCAGTACTTC
.	TRBV30	TRBJ1-1	.	CAWSVRGTLRQNTEAFF	TGTGCCTGGAGTGTACGAGGGACTCTGCGGCAGAACACTGAAGCTTTCTTT
.	TRBV6-1	TRBJ1-1	.	CASSEWAEAFF	TGTGCCAGCAGTGAATGGGCGGAAGCTTTCTTT
.	TRBV7-9	TRBJ2-3	.	CASSLGRGLADTQYF	TGTGCCAGCAGCTTAGGTCGGGGTTTGGCCGATACGCAGTATTTT
.	TRBV7-6	TRBJ1-1	.	CASSLDDRRNTEAFF	TGTGCCAGCAGCTTAGACGATCGGAGGAACACTGAAGCTTTCTTT